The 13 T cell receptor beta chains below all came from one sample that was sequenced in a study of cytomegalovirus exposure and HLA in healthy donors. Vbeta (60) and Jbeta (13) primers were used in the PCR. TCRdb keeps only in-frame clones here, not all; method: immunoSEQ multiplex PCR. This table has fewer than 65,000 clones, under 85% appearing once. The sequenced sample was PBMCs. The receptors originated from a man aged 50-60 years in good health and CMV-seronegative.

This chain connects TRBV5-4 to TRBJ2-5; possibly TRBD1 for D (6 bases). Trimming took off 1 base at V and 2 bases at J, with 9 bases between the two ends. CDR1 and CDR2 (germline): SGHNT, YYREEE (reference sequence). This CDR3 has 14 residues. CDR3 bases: TGTGCCAGCAGCTTGAAGCAGGGGCAAGAGACCCAGTACTTC. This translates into CASSLKQGQETQYF.

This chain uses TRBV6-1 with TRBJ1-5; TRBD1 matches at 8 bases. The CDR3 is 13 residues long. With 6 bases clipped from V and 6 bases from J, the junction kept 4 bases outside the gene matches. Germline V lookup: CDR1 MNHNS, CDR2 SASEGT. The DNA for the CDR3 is TGTGCCAGCAGCGAGACAGGGGCTCAGCCCCAGCATTTT. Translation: CASSETGAQPQHF.

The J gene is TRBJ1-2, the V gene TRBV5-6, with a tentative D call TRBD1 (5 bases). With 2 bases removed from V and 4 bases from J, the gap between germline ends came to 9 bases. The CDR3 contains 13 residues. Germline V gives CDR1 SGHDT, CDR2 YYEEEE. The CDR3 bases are TGTGCCAGCAGCTTTGGGACTTCCTATGGCTACACCTTC. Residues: CASSFGTSYGYTF.

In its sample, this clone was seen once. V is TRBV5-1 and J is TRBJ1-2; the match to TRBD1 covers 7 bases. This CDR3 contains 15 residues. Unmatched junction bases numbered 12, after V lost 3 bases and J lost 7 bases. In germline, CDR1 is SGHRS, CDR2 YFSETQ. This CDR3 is CASSSNLGQNGGYTF. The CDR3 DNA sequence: TGCGCCAGCAGCTCAAACCTGGGACAGAATGGTGGCTACACCTTC.

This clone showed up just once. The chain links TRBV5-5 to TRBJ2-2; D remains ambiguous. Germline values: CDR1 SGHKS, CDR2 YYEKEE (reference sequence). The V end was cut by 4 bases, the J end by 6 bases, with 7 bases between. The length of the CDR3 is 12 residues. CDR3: CASSRTAGELFF. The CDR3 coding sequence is TGTGCCAGCAGCCGCACAGCCGGGGAGCTGTTTTTT.

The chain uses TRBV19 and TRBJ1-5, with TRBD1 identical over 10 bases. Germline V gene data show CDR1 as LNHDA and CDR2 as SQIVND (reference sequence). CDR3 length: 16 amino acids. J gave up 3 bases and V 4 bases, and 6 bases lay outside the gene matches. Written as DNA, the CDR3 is TGTGCCAGTAGTACCCGGACAGGGGGTTCCAATCAGCCCCAGCATTTT. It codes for CASSTRTGGSNQPQHF.

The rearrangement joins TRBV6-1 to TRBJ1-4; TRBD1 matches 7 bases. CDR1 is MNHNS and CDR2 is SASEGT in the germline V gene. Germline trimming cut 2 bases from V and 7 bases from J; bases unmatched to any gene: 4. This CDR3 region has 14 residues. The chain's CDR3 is CASSERGPSEKLFF. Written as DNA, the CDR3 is TGTGCCAGCAGTGAAAGGGGGCCGAGTGAAAAACTGTTTTTT.

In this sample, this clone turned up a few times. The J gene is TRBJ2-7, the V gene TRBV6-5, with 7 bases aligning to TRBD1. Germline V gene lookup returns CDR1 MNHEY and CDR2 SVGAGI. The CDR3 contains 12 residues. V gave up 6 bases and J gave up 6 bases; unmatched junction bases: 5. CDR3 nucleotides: TGTGCCAGCAGCCAGACAGGGACCGAGCAGTACTTC. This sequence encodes CASSQTGTEQYF.

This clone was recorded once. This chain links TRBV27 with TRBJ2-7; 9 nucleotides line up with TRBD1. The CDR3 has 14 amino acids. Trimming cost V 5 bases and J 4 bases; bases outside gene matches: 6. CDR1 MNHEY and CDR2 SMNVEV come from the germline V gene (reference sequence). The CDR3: CASSQGQGGYEQYF. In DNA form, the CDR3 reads TGTGCCAGCAGTCAGGGACAGGGAGGGTACGAGCAGTACTTC.

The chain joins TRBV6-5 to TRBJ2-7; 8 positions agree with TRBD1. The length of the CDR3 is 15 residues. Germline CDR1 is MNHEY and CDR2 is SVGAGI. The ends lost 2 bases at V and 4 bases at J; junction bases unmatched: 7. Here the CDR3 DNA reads TGTGCCAGCAGTTACGTGACAGGGGTTTATTACGAGCAGTACTTC. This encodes CASSYVTGVYYEQYF.

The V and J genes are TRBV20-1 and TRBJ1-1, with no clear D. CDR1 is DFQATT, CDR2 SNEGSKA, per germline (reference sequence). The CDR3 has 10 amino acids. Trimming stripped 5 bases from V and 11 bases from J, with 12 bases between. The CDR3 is CSAGEWTAFF. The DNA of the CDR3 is TGCAGTGCTGGGGAGTGGACGGCTTTCTTT.

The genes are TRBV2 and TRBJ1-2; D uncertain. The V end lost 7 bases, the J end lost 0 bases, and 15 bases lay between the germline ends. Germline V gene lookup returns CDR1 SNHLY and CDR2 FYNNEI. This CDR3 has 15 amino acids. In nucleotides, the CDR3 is TGTGCCAGCAACCCCGGGCAGCGGACTAACTATGGCTACACCTTC. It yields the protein CASNPGQRTNYGYTF.

CDR3 nucleotide sequence: TGTGCCAGCAGCTCCTCGAGCGGGGGGAGCACAGATACGCAGTATTTT. The encoded protein is CASSSSSGGSTDTQYF. V usage is TRBV6-4 and J usage is TRBJ2-3; 9 bases line up with TRBD2. The V and J ends lost 6 bases and 0 bases, in that order; junction bases with no gene match: 7. Germline loops: CDR1 MRHNA, CDR2 SNTAGT. The CDR3 has 16 residues.